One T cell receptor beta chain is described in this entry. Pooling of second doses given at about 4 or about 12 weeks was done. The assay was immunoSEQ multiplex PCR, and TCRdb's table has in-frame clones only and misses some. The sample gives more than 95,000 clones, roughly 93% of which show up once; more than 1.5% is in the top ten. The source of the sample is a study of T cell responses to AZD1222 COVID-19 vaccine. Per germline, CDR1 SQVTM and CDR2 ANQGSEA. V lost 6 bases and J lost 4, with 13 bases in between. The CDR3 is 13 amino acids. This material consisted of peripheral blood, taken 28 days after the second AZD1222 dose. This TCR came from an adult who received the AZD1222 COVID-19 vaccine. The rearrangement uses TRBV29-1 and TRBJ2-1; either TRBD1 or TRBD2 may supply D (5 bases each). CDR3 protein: CSVGTSAYNEQFF. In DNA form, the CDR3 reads TGCAGCGTCGGGACGAGTGCATACAATGAGCAGTTCTTC.